The 30 T cell receptor beta chains below all came from one sample that was sequenced in a study of early T cells in non-severe SARS-CoV-2 infection. Using its own MiXCR run on the 5' RACE reads, TCRdb lists one record per CDR3 protein. The data show tens of thousands of distinct CDR3 sequences, around 15% seen once. Sample: whole blood. Receptors were obtained from an adult who was a healthcare worker with PCR-confirmed SARS-CoV-2 infection or an uninfected control (not recorded which).

The chain joins TRBV11-2 to TRBJ1-6; D is unclear. Trimming shortened V by 6 bases and J by 2 bases, and 14 bases separated the two germline ends. The germline V gene encodes CDR1 SGHAT and CDR2 FQNNGV. This CDR3 is built from 16 residues. The CDR3 here is CASSHIGRTYNSPLHF. CDR3 nucleotides: TGTGCCAGCAGTCATATCGGACGGACCTATAATTCACCCCTCCACTTT.

The chain combines TRBV5-1 with TRBJ2-7; D possibly matches TRBD1 or TRBD2 (5 bases each). This CDR3 is 14 amino acids long. The germline V gene encodes CDR1 SGHRS and CDR2 YFSETQ. V gave up 5 bases and J gave up 5 bases, with 17 bases separating them. CDR3 DNA sequence: TGCGCCAGCAGTTCCGGGACGGAGGCGAACGAGCAGTACTTC. It encodes CASSSGTEANEQYF. The full variable domain, in which reference TRBV5-1 and TRBJ2-7 provide the parts outside the CDR3, is KAGVTQTPRYLIKTRGQQVTLSCSPISGHRSVSWYQQTPGQGLQFLFEYFSETQRNKGNFPGRFSGRQFSNSRSEMNVSTLELGDSALYLCASSSGTEANEQYFGPGTRLTVT.

The sample holds many counts of this clonotype. The genes are TRBV6-2 or TRBV6-3 and TRBJ2-5; tentatively, D is TRBD1 (5 bases). The CDR3 is made up of 14 amino acids. The V gene lost 6 bases and the J gene lost 1 base, with 12 bases spanning the gap. Germline V CDR1 and CDR2: MNHEY, SVGEGT. DNA for the CDR3: TGTGCCAGCAGCTATGGAGACAGCCAAGAGACCCAGTACTTC. The encoded protein is CASSYGDSQETQYF.

CDR3 amino acids: CASSPTRGQEYNEQFF. The DNA of the CDR3 is TGCGCCAGCAGTCCGACGCGCGGACAGGAATACAATGAGCAGTTCTTC. The chain recombines TRBV10-1 with TRBJ2-1; TRBD1 aligns across 7 bases. With V trimmed by 5 bases and J by 4 bases, 11 bases remained unmatched. CDR3 length: 16 amino acids. The germline gives CDR1 WNHNN, CDR2 SYGVQD (reference sequence).

The V and J genes are TRBV7-2 and TRBJ2-3; 13 bases fit TRBD2. This CDR3 is 17 amino acids long. Unmatched junction bases numbered 7, after V lost 3 bases and J lost 4 bases. In germline, CDR1 is SGHTA, CDR2 FQGNSA. DNA for the CDR3: TGTGCCAGCAGCTTTTTACTAGCGGGAGGGAGGTCAGATACGCAGTATTTT. Protein: CASSFLLAGGRSDTQYF. Variable domain in full (rest from reference TRBV7-2 and TRBJ2-3): GAGVSQSPSNKVTEKGKDVELRCDPISGHTALYWYRQSLGQGLEFLIYFQGNSAPDKSGLPSDRFSAERTGGSVSTLTIQRTQQEDSAVYLCASSFLLAGGRSDTQYFGPGTRLTVL.

This clonotype was observed a few times. This chain joins TRBV18 and TRBJ1-5, with a tentative D call TRBD1 (6 bases). In germline, CDR1 is KGHSH, CDR2 LQKENI. V lost 3 bases and J 7 bases, leaving 13 bases between the germline ends. This CDR3 region has 14 residues. The CDR3 DNA reads TGTGCCAGCTCACCTACAGGGAGAGAGCAGCCCCAGCATTTT. Its translation: CASSPTGREQPQHF. Full variable domain (rest looked up from reference TRBV18 and TRBJ1-5): NAGVMQNPRHLVRRRGQEARLRCSPMKGHSHVYWYRQLPEEGLKFMVYLQKENIIDESGMPKERFSAEFPKEGPSILRIQQVVRGDSAAYFCASSPTGREQPQHFGDGTRLSIL.

Comment on this clonotype: With a much larger clone just one base away, this may be a read error. The chain joins TRBV7-2 to TRBJ2-3, with no clear D. V lost 1 base, J lost 2 bases, and 16 bases lay in between. This CDR3 has 17 amino acids. From germline, CDR1 is SGHTA and CDR2 FQGNSA. The CDR3 sequence: CASSLGPVGLSTDTQYF. The CDR3 DNA is TGTGCCAGCAGCTTAGGTCCGGTGGGCCTTTCCACAGATACGCAGTATTTT.

This clonotype was counted a few times. The rearrangement links TRBV4-1 to TRBJ2-7; D unclear. The V and J ends lost 6 bases and 0 bases respectively, with 9 bases between them. Germline V CDR1 and CDR2: MGHRA, YSYEKL. CDR3 length: 13 amino acids. The CDR3 sequence is CASRQTGSYEQYF. CDR3 bases: TGCGCCAGCAGGCAGACGGGCTCCTACGAGCAGTACTTC.

The V call is TRBV6-5, the J call TRBJ2-2, with unresolved D. Germline values: CDR1 MNHEY, CDR2 SVGAGI. The V gene lost 4 bases and the J gene lost 5 bases, with 8 bases spanning the gap. CDR3 length equals 13 residues. The CDR3 spells CASSSTVTGELFF. In nucleotides, the CDR3 is TGTGCCAGCAGTTCCACAGTAACCGGGGAGCTGTTTTTT.

This clonotype showed up just a few times. The rearrangement uses TRBV20-1 and TRBJ2-1; 11 bases are shared with TRBD2. There are 20 residues in the CDR3. The trim removed 1 base at V and 0 bases at J, leaving 14 bases unmatched. The germline CDR1 and CDR2 sequences are DFQATT and SNEGSKA (reference sequence). The CDR3 reads CSARGQSGTSGRSSYNEQFF. The CDR3 DNA reads as TGCAGTGCTAGAGGACAATCCGGGACTAGCGGTAGGAGCTCCTACAATGAGCAGTTCTTC.

The chain couples TRBV12-3 or TRBV12-4 to TRBJ2-5; 7 bases agree with TRBD2. This CDR3 is built from 13 residues. Trimming took 6 bases from V and 4 from J; bases not matched to a gene: 5. CDR3: CASRISGGETQYF. The DNA of the CDR3 is TGTGCCAGCAGGATTTCGGGGGGAGAGACCCAGTACTTC.

J is TRBJ2-5 and V is TRBV15; D is unresolved. The CDR3 has 13 amino acids. Germline CDR1 is LNHNV and CDR2 is YYDKDF (reference sequence). V was pared by 1 base and J by 5 bases, with 8 bases between. DNA of the CDR3: TGTGCCACCAGCAGAGGTCCCGGGGAGACCCAGTACTTC. Translation gives CATSRGPGETQYF.

The V call is TRBV7-9, the J call TRBJ1-5, with D possibly being TRBD1 (6 bases). This CDR3 region has 17 residues. V lost 1 base to trimming and J lost 2 bases, with 15 bases between them. The germline V gene encodes CDR1 SEHNR and CDR2 FQNEAQ (reference sequence). This CDR3 is CASSLVTGPEGNQPQHF. In DNA, the CDR3 is TGTGCCAGCAGCTTAGTCACAGGGCCGGAGGGCAATCAGCCCCAGCATTTT.

J is TRBJ2-1 and V is TRBV6-6; D is possibly TRBD1 or TRBD2 (5 bases each). The CDR3 runs 14 residues. V lost 0 bases, J lost 10 bases, and 13 bases lay in between. Germline CDR1 reads MNHNY; CDR2 reads SVGAGI (reference sequence). CDR3 in amino acids: CASSYSNLGTEQFF. CDR3 sequence (DNA): TGTGCCAGCAGTTACTCGAATCTGGGGACCGAGCAGTTCTTC.

The table lists this clonotype with many counts. The V and J genes are TRBV18 and TRBJ1-4, with D maybe TRBD1 (5 bases). The CDR3 consists of 15 residues. Trimming removed 0 bases from V and 8 bases from J, with 13 bases in between. Per germline, CDR1 KGHSH and CDR2 LQKENI. The CDR3 region is CASSPPLGDGEKLFF. Here the CDR3 DNA reads TGTGCCAGCTCACCACCGCTCGGGGACGGGGAAAAACTGTTTTTT.

This rearrangement joins TRBV5-1 to TRBJ1-2, with D hard to call. Deletions cut 4 bases from V and 5 bases from J, with 12 bases between. The CDR3 is 13 residues long. CDR1 is SGHRS and CDR2 is YFSETQ in the germline V gene. CDR3 nucleotides: TGCGCCAGCAGCCCGGGCAGTGGGTATGGCTACACCTTC. It translates to CASSPGSGYGYTF.

In this sample, this clonotype turned up a few times. This chain connects TRBV29-1 to TRBJ1-1, with TRBD1 as a possible D gene (5 bases). Germline CDR1 reads SQVTM; CDR2 reads ANQGSEA. The CDR3 has 13 residues. The V and J ends lost 1 base and 10 bases respectively, with 16 bases between them. The CDR3 DNA reads TGCAGCGTTGAAGTAAGCAGGGCGGACCGAGCTTTCTTT. It is translated as CSVEVSRADRAFF.

J is TRBJ1-4 and V is TRBV20-1; 11 nucleotides agree with TRBD1. V shed 5 bases and J 4 bases; nucleotides not matched to a gene: 6. The germline gives CDR1 DFQATT, CDR2 SNEGSKA (reference sequence). This CDR3 has 15 amino acids. DNA for the CDR3: TGCAGTGCTTCCGGACAGGGGGCTAGTAATGAAAAACTGTTTTTT. Protein sequence: CSASGQGASNEKLFF.

Only a few counts were recorded for this clonotype. J is TRBJ2-1 and V is TRBV24-1; 8 bases align to TRBD1. Per germline, CDR1 KGHDR and CDR2 SFDVKD. This CDR3 contains 18 residues. V shed 5 bases, J shed 2 bases, and the junction held 13 bases outside the gene matches. CDR3 region: CATSVRTGPTFTYNEQFF. Here the CDR3 DNA reads TGTGCCACCAGTGTGCGGACAGGGCCGACTTTTACCTACAATGAGCAGTTCTTC.

This clonotype has only one observation. This chain uses TRBV2 with TRBJ2-7, with D possibly matching TRBD2 (6 bases). The CDR3 is 14 residues long. V lost 7 bases and J 5 bases, leaving 18 bases between the germline ends. Germline assignment: CDR1 SNHLY and CDR2 FYNNEI. The CDR3 DNA reads as TGTGCCAGCAAGGTGGGGGGAGGAATCGACGAGCAGTACTTC. This translates into CASKVGGGIDEQYF.

This clonotype came up a few times. V and J are TRBV23-1 and TRBJ1-5; 7 positions agree with TRBD1. TRBV23-1 is marked as an open reading frame, function uncertain. The CDR3 has 18 amino acids. V lost 3 bases to trimming and J lost 1 base; unmatched junction nucleotides: 12. CDR3 in amino acids: CASSQTGTVNRSNQPQHF. CDR3 sequence (DNA): TGCGCCAGCAGTCAGACCGGGACAGTGAATCGGAGCAATCAGCCCCAGCATTTT.

The chain has TRBV3-1 and TRBJ2-7; 10 positions match TRBD2. The CDR3 length is 17 residues. The trim removed 0 bases at V and 3 bases at J, leaving 8 bases unmatched. CDR1 is LGHDT, CDR2 YNNKEL, per germline (reference sequence). In DNA, the CDR3 is TGTGCCAGCAGCCAAGATAGCCTAGCGGGGGATAACTACGAGCAGTACTTC. Translation: CASSQDSLAGDNYEQYF.

This clonotype was picked up many times. This chain uses TRBV6-1 with TRBJ1-1, with D unclear. Germline V lookup: CDR1 MNHNS, CDR2 SASEGT. Deletions cut 6 bases from V and 1 base from J, with 9 bases between. The CDR3 covers 13 residues. The CDR3: CASSRAQNTEAFF. CDR3 bases: TGTGCCAGCAGCCGTGCCCAGAACACTGAAGCTTTCTTT.

The chain couples TRBV7-3 to TRBJ2-1; 8 nucleotides line up with TRBD1. The V gene's germline CDR1 is SGHTA and CDR2 FQGTGA. Trimming at V came to 4 bases and at J to 8 bases, leaving 1 base not matched to a gene. This CDR3 comprises 12 residues. In DNA, the CDR3 is TGTGCCAGCAGCTCAGGGGGCGATGAGCAGTTCTTC. This gives the protein CASSSGGDEQFF.

In this sample, this clonotype turned up many times. The chain employs TRBV30 and TRBJ1-3, with 9 bases identical to TRBD1. There are 15 residues in the CDR3. Germline CDR1 GTSNPN, CDR2 SVGIG (reference sequence). The V and J ends lost 0 bases and 4 bases, in that order; junction bases with no gene match: 4. Here the CDR3 DNA reads TGTGCCTGGAGTGTACGGGGGACAGGGGGAAACACCATATATTTT. It encodes CAWSVRGTGGNTIYF.

In this sample, this clonotype turned up a few times. The chain couples TRBV3-1 to TRBJ2-1, with D perhaps assigned TRBD1 or TRBD2 (5 bases each). Per the germline V gene, CDR1 is LGHDT and CDR2 is YNNKEL (reference sequence). Trimming took off 0 bases at V and 8 bases at J, with 14 bases between the two ends. The length of the CDR3 is 15 residues. The CDR3: CASSQDMGRGDEQFF. CDR3 in DNA: TGTGCCAGCAGCCAAGATATGGGGAGAGGGGATGAGCAGTTCTTC.

This clonotype was recorded a few times. The rearrangement uses TRBV11-2 and TRBJ2-7; TRBD2 matches at 12 bases. The germline V gene has CDR1 SGHAT and CDR2 FQNNGV. The CDR3 is made up of 14 amino acids. V gave up 4 bases and J gave up 4 bases; unmatched junction bases: 2. The CDR3 protein is CASSSLAGGYEQYF. CDR3 bases: TGTGCCAGCAGCTCACTAGCGGGAGGATACGAGCAGTACTTC.

V usage is TRBV3-1 and J usage is TRBJ2-3; 9 bases agree with TRBD2. This CDR3 is 15 amino acids long. CDR1 LGHDT and CDR2 YNNKEL come from the germline V gene (reference sequence). Losses at the gene ends were 1 base for V and 2 bases for J; bases not matched to a gene: 1. The CDR3: CASSQGGGATDTQYF. CDR3 bases: TGTGCCAGCAGCCAAGGCGGGGGGGCCACAGATACGCAGTATTTT.

The rearrangement uses TRBV4-1 and TRBJ2-5; the D gene could be TRBD1 or TRBD2 (5 bases each). The length of the CDR3 is 15 residues. With 0 bases removed from V and 5 bases from J, the gap between germline ends came to 13 bases. From germline, CDR1 is MGHRA and CDR2 YSYEKL. The CDR3 loop is CASSQDGTLAETQYF. CDR3 nucleotides: TGCGCCAGCAGCCAAGACGGGACCCTGGCGGAGACCCAGTACTTC.

This clonotype occurred a few times. The CDR3 loop is CASSGLQDTGELFF. CDR3 nucleotides: TGTGCCAGCAGTGGGCTTCAGGACACCGGGGAGCTGTTTTTT. The chain carries TRBV6-4 and TRBJ2-2; D remains ambiguous. The germline V gene has CDR1 MRHNA and CDR2 SNTAGT. Trimming took 4 bases from V and 3 from J, leaving 9 bases between them. The CDR3 loop spans 14 amino acids.